The 32 T cell receptor beta chains presented below share a single source sample, sequenced in a study of patients and donors after allogeneic stem cell transplantation (TCRdb year 2020). The library was made by RT-PCR. Sequencing was carried out with a NextSeq 550. The public sequencing data were trimmed at Q25 with fastp and processed into clonotypes with MiXCR by TCRdb, which kept only in-frame beta chains. Entries that share a CDR3 protein sequence are merged under the most common genes and DNA. The sample table records about 410,000 distinct CDR3 sequences; more than 15% of these occur just once. Around 6.8% of the sample is taken by the ten largest. Sequenced sample: blood, either unsorted or a sorted T cell fraction (not recorded which). These receptors originate from a human donor who was either an allogeneic HSCT recipient or a stem cell or donor lymphocyte infusion donor (not recorded which). It is not recorded whose cells these are; they may come from a transplant donor.

The rearrangement uses TRBV5-1 and TRBJ2-6; no clear D gene. The ends were cut back, 0 bases at V and 0 bases at J, with 4 bases in the middle. Germline V gene sequence: CDR1 SGHRS, CDR2 YFSETQ. This CDR3 is built from 15 residues. CDR3: CASSLDLSGANVLTF. The CDR3 nucleotides are TGCGCCAGCAGCTTGGACCTCTCTGGGGCCAACGTCCTGACTTTC.

This chain connects TRBV2 to TRBJ2-3; D is unclear. The CDR3 has 14 residues. From germline, CDR1 is SNHLY and CDR2 FYNNEI. The V end was cut by 4 bases, the J end by 2 bases, with 10 bases between. CDR3 sequence: CASSVSFLTDTQYF. CDR3 DNA: TGTGCCAGCAGTGTGAGCTTCCTCACAGATACGCAGTATTTT.

V gene TRBV5-1 combines with J gene TRBJ2-7, with 7 bases aligning to TRBD1. The CDR3 totals 13 residues. Per germline, CDR1 SGHRS and CDR2 YFSETQ. With 6 bases clipped from V and 5 bases from J, the junction kept 8 bases outside the gene matches. In DNA, the CDR3 is TGCGCCAGCAATGAACAGGGGAGCGACGAGCAGTACTTC. Protein product: CASNEQGSDEQYF.

This clonotype turned up a few times. This rearrangement joins TRBV18 to TRBJ1-3; no clear D gene. The CDR3 is 17 amino acids. Germline lookup yields CDR1 KGHSH and CDR2 LQKENI. Trimming left V 1 base short and J 6 bases short, with 19 bases between. In nucleotides, the CDR3 is TGTGCCAGCTCACCACTGTTTGAGCCGGAGCGCCTAAACACCATATATTTT. Translation: CASSPLFEPERLNTIYF.

The chain carries TRBV5-1 and TRBJ1-1; D ambiguous. CDR3 size: 17 residues. CDR1 and CDR2 from the germline V gene are SGHRS and YFSETQ. V lost 0 bases and J lost 2, with 17 bases in between. CDR3 sequence reads: CASSLDPGSRINTEAFF. In DNA form, the CDR3 reads TGCGCCAGCAGCTTGGACCCGGGGAGCAGAATAAACACTGAAGCTTTCTTT.

The gene calls are TRBV6-4 and TRBJ2-1, with D tentatively TRBD2 (7 bases). Per the germline V gene, CDR1 is MRHNA and CDR2 is SNTAGT. Deletions cut 6 bases from V and 4 bases from J, with 19 bases between. The CDR3 loop spans 16 amino acids. The CDR3 protein is CASSPGEGGPYNEQFF. CDR3 DNA sequence: TGTGCCAGCAGCCCCGGGGAGGGGGGACCGTACAATGAGCAGTTCTTC.

This clonotype was seen many times. The chain couples TRBV4-1 to TRBJ1-1; TRBD1 aligns across 9 bases. Per germline, CDR1 MGHRA and CDR2 YSYEKL. CDR3 length equals 16 residues. Trimming removed 2 bases from V and 8 bases from J; junction bases left unmatched: 12. CDR3 coding DNA: TGCGCCAGCAGCCAATACCCACGGGACAGGGACCGGGAAGCTTTCTTT. This codes for CASSQYPRDRDREAFF.

This clonotype showed up just a few times. The V gene is TRBV6-1, the J gene TRBJ2-4; possibly TRBD2 for D (5 bases). The V and J ends lost 6 bases and 3 bases respectively, with 18 bases between them. The CDR3 extends over 16 amino acids. Germline V gene lookup returns CDR1 MNHNS and CDR2 SASEGT. This CDR3 is CASRLVGARFKNIQYF. CDR3 coding DNA: TGTGCCAGCAGGCTGGTGGGAGCCCGATTCAAAAACATTCAGTACTTC.

In its sample, this clonotype was seen a few times. The chain links TRBV7-9 to TRBJ2-5, with D possibly being TRBD1 or TRBD2 (6 bases each). The CDR3 runs 15 residues. CDR1 and CDR2 (germline): SEHNR, FQNEAQ (reference sequence). The V end was cut by 0 bases, the J end by 4 bases, with 12 bases between. CDR3 bases: TGTGCCAGCAGCTTAGCCCGGGGGCGTAGAGAGACCCAGTACTTC. Translating gives CASSLARGRRETQYF.

The chain employs TRBV3-1 and TRBJ2-3, with TRBD2 as a possible D gene (6 bases). Germline V gene lookup returns CDR1 LGHDT and CDR2 YNNKEL (reference sequence). CDR3 length: 17 residues. Trimming removed 0 bases at V and 2 bases at J, with 15 bases between. CDR3 region: CASSQEDLAQYTDTQYF. CDR3 nucleotides: TGTGCCAGCAGCCAAGAAGATCTAGCGCAATACACAGATACGCAGTATTTT.

This sequence joins TRBV2 and TRBJ2-3; 12 positions agree with TRBD2. Germline V lookup: CDR1 SNHLY, CDR2 FYNNEI. Trimming took 7 bases from V and 0 from J; bases not matched to a gene: 5. The CDR3 runs to 16 residues. The CDR3 region has the DNA TGTGCCAGCACCGCGACTAGCGGGGGTAGCACAGATACGCAGTATTTT. It translates to CASTATSGGSTDTQYF.

The genes are TRBV24-1 and TRBJ2-3; 8 bases match TRBD2. The ends lost 3 bases at V and 3 bases at J; junction bases unmatched: 7. CDR3 size: 16 residues. Germline V gene lookup returns CDR1 KGHDR and CDR2 SFDVKD. The CDR3 sequence: CATSDPGLALTDTQYF. The CDR3 DNA reads TGTGCCACCAGTGATCCAGGACTAGCTCTGACAGATACGCAGTATTTT.

This clonotype was seen many times. V usage is TRBV4-2 and J usage is TRBJ2-2; D remains unclear. The V end lost 0 bases, the J end lost 6 bases, and 5 bases lay between the germline ends. The CDR3 is 13 amino acids. Germline V gives CDR1 LGHNA, CDR2 YNFKEQ. Here the CDR3 reads CASSQDRAGELFF. The CDR3 nucleotides are TGTGCCAGCAGCCAAGATAGGGCCGGGGAGCTGTTTTTT.

Only a few counts were recorded for this clonotype. This chain links TRBV10-3 with TRBJ1-1, with TRBD1 as a possible D gene (6 bases). V lost 3 bases to trimming and J lost 4 bases, with 9 bases between them. The CDR3 is 13 amino acids. The germline gives CDR1 ENHRY, CDR2 SYGVKD. This chain's CDR3 is CAISDTGFTEAFF. CDR3 nucleotides: TGTGCCATCAGTGACACAGGGTTCACTGAAGCTTTCTTT.

The chain links TRBV5-6 to TRBJ2-1, with D perhaps matching TRBD1 (6 bases). V lost 4 bases to trimming and J lost 5 bases, with 16 bases between them. Germline V gene sequence: CDR1 SGHDT, CDR2 YYEEEE. The CDR3 sequence is 15 residues long. This CDR3 reads CASSRRDNGNNEQFF. DNA of the CDR3: TGTGCCAGCAGCCGCCGGGACAACGGAAACAATGAGCAGTTCTTC.

A few counts support this clonotype. In nucleotides, the CDR3 is TGTGCCAGCAGCCTGAACAGGGCCGAGCAGTACTTC. This translates into CASSLNRAEQYF. The chain combines TRBV3-1 with TRBJ2-7; tentative D call: TRBD1 (6 bases). V dropped 4 bases and J dropped 6 bases, with 10 bases sitting between them. CDR1 and CDR2 (germline): LGHDT, YNNKEL (reference sequence). The CDR3 has 12 residues.

The rearrangement joins TRBV4-1 to TRBJ2-2; 10 nucleotides agree with TRBD2. The CDR3 totals 19 residues. V was pared by 1 base and J by 0 bases, with 8 bases of the junction left unmatched. CDR1 and CDR2 (germline): MGHRA, YSYEKL. CDR3 residues: CASSQVELAGNPNTGELFF. The DNA for the CDR3 is TGCGCCAGCAGCCAAGTCGAACTAGCGGGGAATCCGAACACCGGGGAGCTGTTTTTT.

This clonotype was seen ten or more times. The gene calls are TRBV4-1 and TRBJ1-5; a possible D gene is TRBD1 (6 bases). This CDR3 is built from 16 residues. The germline V gene encodes CDR1 MGHRA and CDR2 YSYEKL. V lost 0 bases and J lost 5, with 14 bases in between. CDR3 coding DNA: TGCGCCAGCAGCCAAGATTGGACAGTGACCTATCAGCCCCAGCATTTT. It yields the protein CASSQDWTVTYQPQHF.

This clonotype was observed at least ten times. This chain uses TRBV18 with TRBJ1-4; the D is unclear. V lost 6 bases and J 8 bases, leaving 7 bases between the germline ends. The CDR3 consists of 11 residues. Germline V gene data show CDR1 as KGHSH and CDR2 as LQKENI. CDR3 amino acids: CASSLEEKLFF. The CDR3 DNA follows: TGTGCCAGCTCGCTGGAGGAAAAACTGTTTTTT.

The chain joins TRBV10-3 to TRBJ2-2; the match to TRBD1 covers 11 bases. The J segment lost 1 base and the V segment lost 4 bases, leaving 2 bases of the junction unmatched. There are 16 residues in the CDR3. Germline V CDR1 and CDR2: ENHRY, SYGVKD. The CDR3 DNA reads as TGTGCCATCAGTGGGGACAGGGGGAAGAACACCGGGGAGCTGTTTTTT. Amino acids: CAISGDRGKNTGELFF.

The chain uses TRBV9 and TRBJ2-4; D not certain. Germline V gene lookup returns CDR1 SGDLS and CDR2 YYNGEE. Trimming stripped 0 bases from V and 1 base from J, with 5 bases between. The CDR3 is 14 residues long. The CDR3 reads CASSVGTAKNIQYF. The CDR3 DNA reads TGTGCCAGCAGCGTAGGAACCGCCAAAAACATTCAGTACTTC.

This chain uses TRBV4-3 with TRBJ1-1; D is possibly TRBD1 (6 bases). V lost 0 bases to trimming and J lost 6 bases, with 14 bases between them. The CDR3 loop spans 15 amino acids. Per germline, CDR1 LGHNA and CDR2 YSLEER. The CDR3 DNA sequence: TGCGCCAGCAGCCAAGATTCGGGGGGCGCCCCTGAAGCTTTCTTT. Amino acid sequence: CASSQDSGGAPEAFF.

This clonotype showed up just a few times. The CDR3 spells CAISDTGGRYNEQFF. CDR3 in DNA: TGTGCCATCAGCGATACAGGGGGCCGGTACAATGAGCAGTTCTTC. The chain is built from TRBV10-3 and TRBJ2-1, with 9 bases fitting TRBD1. Germline V gene data show CDR1 as ENHRY and CDR2 as SYGVKD. The CDR3 extends over 15 amino acids. Trimming cost V 6 bases and J 4 bases; bases outside gene matches: 7.

J is TRBJ2-2 and V is TRBV6-1; possible D gene TRBD1, 5 bases. The V and J ends lost 2 bases and 6 bases respectively, with 16 bases between them. The CDR3 spans 16 residues. Germline lookup yields CDR1 MNHNS and CDR2 SASEGT. The CDR3 loop reads CASSEQGIVTAGELFF. For the CDR3, the DNA is TGTGCCAGCAGTGAACAGGGCATTGTGACCGCCGGGGAGCTGTTTTTT.

CDR3 in amino acids: CSVVGTSGALRTGELFF. Here the CDR3 DNA reads TGCAGCGTAGTCGGGACTAGCGGGGCCCTGAGGACCGGGGAGCTGTTTTTT. The chain links TRBV29-1 to TRBJ2-2; 13 positions agree with TRBD2. Germline V gene lookup returns CDR1 SQVTM and CDR2 ANQGSEA. V gave up 6 bases and J gave up 5 bases; unmatched junction bases: 12. CDR3 length equals 17 residues.

This clonotype was counted only a few times. V gene TRBV6-5 combines with J gene TRBJ1-1; tentatively, D is TRBD1 (5 bases). The V and J ends lost 2 bases and 1 base respectively, with 11 bases between them. The V gene's germline CDR1 is MNHEY and CDR2 SVGAGI. The CDR3 length is 15 residues. The CDR3 protein is CASSYRRGPNTEAFF. CDR3 coding DNA: TGTGCCAGCAGTTACCGGAGGGGCCCGAACACTGAAGCTTTCTTT.

V and J are TRBV2 and TRBJ1-5; D gene unclear. The germline V gene encodes CDR1 SNHLY and CDR2 FYNNEI. CDR3 length equals 12 residues. V lost 1 base to trimming and J lost 6 bases, with 4 bases between them. The CDR3 region has the DNA TGTGCCAGCAGTGAAGTGGGTCAGCCCCAGCATTTT. It yields the protein CASSEVGQPQHF. Variable domain in full (rest from reference TRBV2 and TRBJ1-5): EPEVTQTPSHQVTQMGQEVILRCVPISNHLYFYWYRQILGQKVEFLVSFYNNEISEKSEIFDDQFSVERPDGSNFTLKIRSTKLEDSAMYFCASSEVGQPQHFGDGTRLSIL.

This rearrangement joins TRBV24-1 to TRBJ2-3, with D perhaps matching TRBD2 (6 bases). Trimming took off 5 bases at V and 4 bases at J, with 12 bases between the two ends. In germline, CDR1 is KGHDR, CDR2 SFDVKD. The CDR3 loop spans 14 amino acids. CDR3 sequence reads: CATSASTSSDTQYF. The CDR3 bases are TGTGCCACCAGTGCCTCGACTAGTTCAGATACGCAGTATTTT.

The chain couples TRBV6-6 to TRBJ2-7; D perhaps matches TRBD2 (5 bases). The V end was cut by 6 bases, the J end by 5 bases, with 14 bases between. The V gene's germline CDR1 is MNHNY and CDR2 SVGAGI (reference sequence). CDR3 length: 13 amino acids. This CDR3 reads CASSLGAFHEQYF. The CDR3, as DNA: TGTGCCAGCAGCTTGGGAGCGTTCCACGAGCAGTACTTC.

At least ten counts were recorded for this clonotype. The chain employs TRBV6-5 and TRBJ2-7; tentatively, D is TRBD1 (6 bases). The CDR3 is made up of 14 amino acids. V lost 0 bases and J lost 3, with 9 bases in between. Germline V gene sequence: CDR1 MNHEY, CDR2 SVGAGI. The CDR3 is CASSYSGTNYEQYF. Here the CDR3 DNA reads TGTGCCAGCAGTTACTCGGGGACAAACTACGAGCAGTACTTC.

This clonotype showed up just a few times. The chain uses TRBV5-5 and TRBJ1-1; 8 bases are a match to TRBD1. Germline-derived CDR1 and CDR2 are SGHKS and YYEKEE (reference sequence). The CDR3 spans 15 residues. After removal of 3 bases from V and 0 bases from J, the junction contained 4 bases not matched to a gene. The CDR3 loop reads CASSSTGGLNTEAFF. The CDR3, as DNA: TGTGCCAGCAGCTCAACAGGGGGTTTGAACACTGAAGCTTTCTTT.

V usage is TRBV5-1 and J usage is TRBJ2-5; 8 nucleotides line up with TRBD2. In germline, CDR1 is SGHRS, CDR2 YFSETQ. V lost 7 bases to trimming and J lost 1 base; unmatched junction nucleotides: 9. CDR3 length: 15 residues. The CDR3 DNA follows: TGCGCCAGCCTCCCGGGGGGGGTGTTCCAAGAGACCCAGTACTTC. Translation gives CASLPGGVFQETQYF.